The rows below give T cell receptor beta chains drawn from one sample of a study of blood T cell repertoires in COVID-19. Some clones are missing from TCRdb's copy, which holds only in-frame ones; the method was immunoSEQ multiplex PCR. Of more than 200,000 clones listed, 88% are singletons. Specimen: peripheral blood. The receptors stem from a human donor in a cohort sampled during active COVID-19. The conserved cysteine and the conserved F or W are not part of the CDR3 here. Fields, in order: J gene, V gene, D gene, CDR3 protein. The D gene is left open where the match is weak.

J gene: TRBJ1-1; V gene: TRBV9; D gene: NA; CDR3 protein: ASSPQDPGSTEAF
J gene: TRBJ1-1; V gene: TRBV5-1; D gene: TRBD1; CDR3 protein: ASSWASAGGAGTEAF
J gene: TRBJ1-2; V gene: TRBV5-4; D gene: TRBD1; CDR3 protein: ASRPGQGEPSGYGYT
J gene: TRBJ2-7; V gene: TRBV13; D gene: NA; CDR3 protein: ASSPSGSEQY
J gene: TRBJ1-1; V gene: TRBV6-5; D gene: TRBD1; CDR3 protein: ASKPGQENTEAF
J gene: TRBJ1-5; V gene: TRBV3-1/TRBV3-2; D gene: TRBD1; CDR3 protein: ASSRQGSGNQPQH
J gene: TRBJ2-2; V gene: TRBV4-2; D gene: NA; CDR3 protein: ASSQDMGAPPNTGELF
J gene: TRBJ1-1; V gene: TRBV4-1; D gene: NA; CDR3 protein: ASSQRGFWEVDTEAF
J gene: TRBJ2-1; V gene: TRBV30; D gene: TRBD1; CDR3 protein: AASDRNNEQF
J gene: TRBJ1-3; V gene: TRBV28; D gene: TRBD1; CDR3 protein: ASRMTGSAGNTIY
J gene: TRBJ2-1; V gene: TRBV9; D gene: TRBD2; CDR3 protein: ASSFLGLAEYNEQF
J gene: TRBJ2-5; V gene: TRBV5-4; D gene: TRBD1; CDR3 protein: ASSRPGTANETQY
J gene: TRBJ2-3; V gene: TRBV28; D gene: NA; CDR3 protein: ASSYYSTDTQY
J gene: TRBJ2-2; V gene: TRBV9; D gene: TRBD2; CDR3 protein: ASSLFRLAGGPNTGELF
J gene: TRBJ1-5; V gene: TRBV10-2; D gene: TRBD1; CDR3 protein: ASSGTGGGQPQH
J gene: TRBJ1-2; V gene: TRBV9; D gene: TRBD1; CDR3 protein: ASSVVDRVDYGYT
J gene: TRBJ1-1; V gene: TRBV20-1; D gene: NA; CDR3 protein: SAGDITEAF
J gene: TRBJ1-4; V gene: TRBV30; D gene: NA; CDR3 protein: AWSAYGGYEKLF
J gene: TRBJ2-7; V gene: TRBV7-2; D gene: NA; CDR3 protein: ASSSTYEQY
J gene: TRBJ2-7; V gene: TRBV28; D gene: NA; CDR3 protein: ASSLMGQGRAYEQY
J gene: TRBJ2-2; V gene: TRBV10-3; D gene: TRBD1; CDR3 protein: AITARTGSAGELF
J gene: TRBJ1-4; V gene: TRBV6-6; D gene: TRBD1; CDR3 protein: ASSYSGTGSEKLF
J gene: TRBJ1-2; V gene: TRBV7-8; D gene: NA; CDR3 protein: ASSLEGSRLYGYT
J gene: TRBJ2-7; V gene: TRBV5-4; D gene: TRBD1; CDR3 protein: ASSQGQGSYEQY
J gene: TRBJ2-6; V gene: TRBV27; D gene: NA; CDR3 protein: ASSSQRWSSGANVLT
J gene: TRBJ1-1; V gene: TRBV10-3; D gene: NA; CDR3 protein: AISPRENTEAF
J gene: TRBJ1-5; V gene: TRBV5-4; D gene: TRBD1; CDR3 protein: ASSLQGGNQPQH
J gene: TRBJ2-5; V gene: TRBV28; D gene: TRBD2; CDR3 protein: ASSSRDTSGLAVGETQY
J gene: TRBJ1-5; V gene: TRBV18; D gene: NA; CDR3 protein: ASSLAQTGVNQPQH
J gene: TRBJ2-5; V gene: TRBV4-3; D gene: NA; CDR3 protein: ASSSSSTVQETQY
J gene: TRBJ2-7; V gene: TRBV6-6; D gene: TRBD1; CDR3 protein: ASSYSGGQGPEQY
J gene: TRBJ1-2; V gene: TRBV18; D gene: NA; CDR3 protein: ASSPLQTGLDYGYT
J gene: TRBJ1-4; V gene: TRBV20-1; D gene: NA; CDR3 protein: SASVNEKLF
J gene: TRBJ2-7; V gene: TRBV5-5; D gene: TRBD2; CDR3 protein: ASSLGTSGVYEQY
J gene: TRBJ1-2; V gene: TRBV7-6; D gene: NA; CDR3 protein: ASSLEGPGVNYGYT
J gene: TRBJ2-7; V gene: TRBV9; D gene: NA; CDR3 protein: ASSVSGQASYEQY
J gene: TRBJ2-5; V gene: TRBV7-2; D gene: TRBD1; CDR3 protein: ASSFDRGMGETQY
J gene: TRBJ1-6; V gene: TRBV6-5; D gene: NA; CDR3 protein: ASSYWDNNSPLH
J gene: TRBJ1-4; V gene: TRBV7-2; D gene: TRBD1; CDR3 protein: ASSFGTGGALYEKLF
J gene: TRBJ1-1; V gene: TRBV5-4; D gene: NA; CDR3 protein: ASSGAGGEAF
J gene: TRBJ1-1; V gene: TRBV5-4; D gene: TRBD1; CDR3 protein: ASSPRDRPLNTEAF
J gene: TRBJ1-3; V gene: TRBV19; D gene: NA; CDR3 protein: ASSIQGTGNTIY
J gene: TRBJ2-7; V gene: TRBV7-2; D gene: TRBD2; CDR3 protein: ASSPSSSGVYEQY
J gene: TRBJ2-7; V gene: TRBV15; D gene: TRBD1; CDR3 protein: ATSRARQGFYEQY
J gene: TRBJ2-3; V gene: TRBV7-2; D gene: NA; CDR3 protein: ASSLRGPRGGPTDTQY
J gene: TRBJ2-1; V gene: TRBV7-2; D gene: TRBD2; CDR3 protein: ASRRTSGNNNEQF
J gene: TRBJ2-5; V gene: TRBV27; D gene: NA; CDR3 protein: ASSLSRGYKETQY
J gene: TRBJ1-1; V gene: TRBV3-1/TRBV3-2; D gene: NA; CDR3 protein: ASSQWGQPNTEAF